This T cell receptor beta chain stems from a study of blood T cell repertoires in COVID-19. Study information: The United States, Italy and Spain supplied acute and convalescent COVID-19 samples. PBMCs, B-cell-depleted T cells, or T cells provided the cDNA or gDNA that made up the material.

As originally analysed: Quantification of nucleated cells was approximated via reference gene primer amplification. Sequenced by immunoSEQ multiplex PCR; TCRdb stores in-frame clones only, minus some. The DNA gave D and trimming, while V, J and clone size come from that table. Of some 700,000 clones in the sample, around 89% were seen once. V dropped 11 bases and J dropped 0 bases, with 12 bases sitting between them. Per the germline V gene, CDR1 is KGHDR and CDR2 is SFDVKD. This CDR3 has 13 residues. The TCR was taken from a woman between 18 and 30 years old with acute or convalescent COVID-19. The chain is built from TRBV24-1 and TRBJ1-2, with D possibly being TRBD1 (6 bases). The sequencing input was peripheral blood. CDR3 coding DNA: TGTGCCAGCCCCAGGGGACCTAACTATGGCTACACCTTC. Its protein is CASPRGPNYGYTF.